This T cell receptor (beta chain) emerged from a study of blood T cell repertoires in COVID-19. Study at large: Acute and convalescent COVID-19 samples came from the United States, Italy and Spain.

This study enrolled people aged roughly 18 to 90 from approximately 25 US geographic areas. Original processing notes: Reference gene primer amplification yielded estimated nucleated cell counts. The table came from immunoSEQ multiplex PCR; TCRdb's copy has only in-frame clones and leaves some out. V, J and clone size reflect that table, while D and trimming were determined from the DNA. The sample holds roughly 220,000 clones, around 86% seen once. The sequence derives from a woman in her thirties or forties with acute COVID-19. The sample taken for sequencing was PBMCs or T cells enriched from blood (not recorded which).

CDR3: CASSFAGANQPQHF. As DNA, the CDR3 is TGTGCCAGCAGTTTCGCAGGGGCCAATCAGCCCCAGCATTTT. The chain combines TRBV28 with TRBJ1-5; maybe TRBD1 (6 bases). Per germline, CDR1 MDHEN and CDR2 SYDVKM. The CDR3 loop spans 14 amino acids. V gave up 3 bases and J gave up 3 bases, with 9 bases separating them.